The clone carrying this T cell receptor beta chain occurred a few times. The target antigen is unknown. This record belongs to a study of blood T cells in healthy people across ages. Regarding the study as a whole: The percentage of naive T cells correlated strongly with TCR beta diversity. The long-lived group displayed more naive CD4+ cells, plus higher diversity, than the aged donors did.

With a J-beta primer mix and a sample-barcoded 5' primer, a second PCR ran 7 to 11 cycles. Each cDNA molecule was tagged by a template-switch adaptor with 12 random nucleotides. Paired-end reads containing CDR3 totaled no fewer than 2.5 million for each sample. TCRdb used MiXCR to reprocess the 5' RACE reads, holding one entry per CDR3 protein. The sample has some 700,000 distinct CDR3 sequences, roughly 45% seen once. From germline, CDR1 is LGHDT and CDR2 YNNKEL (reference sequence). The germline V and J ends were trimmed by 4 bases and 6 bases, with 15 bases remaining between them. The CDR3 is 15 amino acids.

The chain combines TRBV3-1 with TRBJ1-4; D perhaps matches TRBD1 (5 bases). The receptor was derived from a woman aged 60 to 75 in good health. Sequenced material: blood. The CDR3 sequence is CASSRTGTEDEKLFF. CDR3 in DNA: TGTGCCAGCAGCCGAACCGGGACCGAAGATGAAAAACTGTTTTTT.